The entry below describes one TCR beta chain. Its antigen is currently unknown. CDR1 is MNHEY, CDR2 SVGAGI, per germline. The CDR3 runs to 13 residues. The ends lost 5 bases at V and 4 bases at J; junction bases unmatched: 2. Each cell subset's genomic DNA was divided evenly among several immunoSEQ plates. Some clones are missing from TCRdb's copy, which holds only in-frame ones; the method was immunoSEQ multiplex PCR. The data contain around 1.9 million clones, 93% of them singletons. Terminally differentiated effector memory CD45RA+ cells were excluded by CCR7 positive selection of CD45RO-negative cells. This entry belongs to a study of shared clonotypes between healthy human individuals. Study-wide context: Per-donor plates numbered three CD4 naive, three CD4 memory, two CD8 naive and one CD8 memory.

Study results and caveats: Generation of non-shared clonotypes was less probable than generation of clonotypes shared by all four donors. The study's rarefaction showed incomplete sorted-subset sequencing despite large depth.

The sequencing sample was made of naive CD8+ T cells from PBMCs. The receptor was isolated from a man aged 18 to 35 in good health. Some clones in this sample may be carry-over from other donors' samples. The chain has TRBV6-5 and TRBJ1-2; 9 bases map to TRBD1. The CDR3 region is CASSQDRGYGYTF. The CDR3, as DNA: TGTGCCAGCAGTCAGGACAGGGGCTATGGCTACACCTTC.